The rows below give T cell receptor beta chains drawn from one sample of a study of CD8 T cells in ankylosing spondylitis. MiXCR, run by TCRdb on the 5' RACE reads, gives a single entry per CDR3 protein. Here the sample spans approximately 100,000 distinct CDR3 sequences, less than 25% being singletons. The specimen sequenced was synovial fluid, either unsorted or a sorted T cell fraction (not recorded which). Receptor source: a male donor with ankylosing spondylitis. The CDR3 runs from the conserved cysteine through the conserved F or W.

TRBV4-2	TRBJ2-1	CASSQGTPTAHEQFF
TRBV11-2	TRBJ2-1	CASSLGGALWASRPQFF
TRBV4-1	TRBJ2-1	CASSQSLADYNEQFF
TRBV12-3/TRBV12-4	TRBJ1-2	CASSLVAGDGGYTF
TRBV6-2/TRBV6-3	TRBJ2-7	CASPLTANYEQYF
TRBV6-1	TRBJ2-1	CASSAQGQILYNEQFF
TRBV5-1	TRBJ2-5	CASSFGARGAGETQYF
TRBV5-1	TRBJ2-1	CASSLAGTNEQFF
TRBV3-1	TRBJ2-2	CASSHYRDRGPESTGELFF
TRBV7-2	TRBJ2-1	CASTYRDFVSSDEQFF
TRBV27	TRBJ1-2	CASSLSPNYGYTF
TRBV18	TRBJ2-7	CASSPPGVGDYEQYF
TRBV11-1	TRBJ2-1	CASSLGRNSYNEQFF
TRBV12-3/TRBV12-4	TRBJ1-4	CASSIRTENEKLFF
TRBV20-1	TRBJ1-1	CSAPGDSQGRTEAFF
TRBV5-1	TRBJ2-1	CASSLGGLGVSYNEQFF